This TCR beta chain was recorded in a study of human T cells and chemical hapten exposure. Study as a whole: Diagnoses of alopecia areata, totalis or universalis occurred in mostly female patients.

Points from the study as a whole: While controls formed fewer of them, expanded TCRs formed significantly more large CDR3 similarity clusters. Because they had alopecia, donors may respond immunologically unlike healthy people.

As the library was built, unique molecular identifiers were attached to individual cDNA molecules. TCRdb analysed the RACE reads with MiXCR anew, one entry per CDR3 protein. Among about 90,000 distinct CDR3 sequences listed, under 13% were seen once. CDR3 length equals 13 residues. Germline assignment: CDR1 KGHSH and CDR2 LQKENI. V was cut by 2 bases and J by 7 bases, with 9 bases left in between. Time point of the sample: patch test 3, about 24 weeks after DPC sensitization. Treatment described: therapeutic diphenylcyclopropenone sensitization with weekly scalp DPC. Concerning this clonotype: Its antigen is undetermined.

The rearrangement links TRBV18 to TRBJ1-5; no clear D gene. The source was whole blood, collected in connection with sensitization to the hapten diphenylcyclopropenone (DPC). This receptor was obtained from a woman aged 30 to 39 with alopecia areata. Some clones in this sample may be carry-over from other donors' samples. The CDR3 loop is CASSPGEIQPQHF. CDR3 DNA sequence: TGTGCCAGCTCACCAGGTGAAATCCAGCCCCAGCATTTT.